Shown below are 30 T cell receptor beta chains from a single sample sequenced in a study of blood T cell repertoires in COVID-19. Clones were sequenced by immunoSEQ multiplex PCR, and TCRdb holds only the in-frame ones, with some missing. Among about 190,000 clones listed, over 75% were seen once. Specimen: peripheral blood. These receptors were taken from a woman in her fifties or sixties with acute or convalescent COVID-19.

V gene TRBV2 combines with J gene TRBJ2-1, with a tentative D call TRBD1 (5 bases). The V gene's germline CDR1 is SNHLY and CDR2 FYNNEI. Trimming shortened V by 3 bases and J by 3 bases, and 9 bases separated the two germline ends. The CDR3 loop spans 14 amino acids. The CDR3 DNA is TGTGCCAGCAGTGAGTTGACAGTCTACAATGAGCAGTTCTTC. Residues: CASSELTVYNEQFF.

This clone was detected only a few times. The rearrangement joins TRBV5-3 to TRBJ1-2; TRBD1 aligns across 7 bases. TRBV5-3 is an open reading frame whose function is uncertain. The V and J ends lost 2 bases and 3 bases, in that order; junction bases with no gene match: 7. CDR3 size: 15 residues. The CDR3 sequence: CARSFRGQGDYGYTF. CDR3 DNA: TGTGCCAGAAGCTTCCGTGGGCAGGGGGACTATGGCTACACCTTC.

CDR3 nucleotide sequence: TGCAGCGTCGCTAAGGGGCGCAGCTCCTACGAGCAGTACTTC. Translation: CSVAKGRSSYEQYF. This rearrangement joins TRBV29-1 to TRBJ2-7, with D tentatively TRBD1 (5 bases). The germline CDR1 and CDR2 sequences are SQVTM and ANQGSEA. Trimming took off 6 bases at V and 0 bases at J, with 15 bases between the two ends. The CDR3 has 14 amino acids.

J is TRBJ1-2 and V is TRBV2, with D unresolved. The CDR3 consists of 13 residues. V lost 5 bases and J lost 7, with 14 bases in between. CDR1 and CDR2 (germline): SNHLY, FYNNEI. The CDR3 nucleotides are TGTGCCAGCAGTACCCGGGGTGACTCTGGCTACACCTTC. Amino acids: CASSTRGDSGYTF.

J is TRBJ2-7 and V is TRBV7-2, with D unresolved. This CDR3 region has 13 residues. Germline V gene sequence: CDR1 SGHTA, CDR2 FQGNSA. The V gene lost 1 base and the J gene lost 2 bases, with 6 bases spanning the gap. DNA for the CDR3: TGTGCCAGCAGCTTAGACAGAGCCTACGAGCAGTACTTC. This codes for CASSLDRAYEQYF.

This clone has just one count. J is TRBJ1-1 and V is TRBV20-1; D unresolved. CDR1 is DFQATT and CDR2 is SNEGSKA in the germline V gene (reference sequence). The CDR3 length is 11 residues. The CDR3 sequence: CSGLVNTEAFF. For the CDR3, the DNA is TGCTCCGGTCTTGTGAACACTGAAGCTTTCTTT.

The chain uses TRBV3-1 (or the pseudogene TRBV3-2) and TRBJ2-1; D call uncertain. The V gene lost 0 bases and the J gene lost 7 bases, with 10 bases spanning the gap. The CDR3 extends over 14 amino acids. Germline CDR1 LGHDT, CDR2 YNNKEL (reference sequence). This CDR3 reads CASSQETVINEQFF. As DNA, the CDR3 is TGTGCCAGCAGCCAAGAAACGGTTATAAATGAGCAGTTCTTC.

V usage is TRBV2 and J usage is TRBJ2-7; tentative D call: TRBD1 (5 bases). The CDR3 sequence is 14 residues long. Germline CDR1 SNHLY, CDR2 FYNNEI. Between the trimmed V and J ends, which lost 7 bases and 0 bases, there was a span of 13 bases. CDR3 in amino acids: CASTARAPSYEQYF. The CDR3 DNA reads as TGTGCCAGCACCGCCAGGGCACCCTCCTACGAGCAGTACTTC.

This clone came up once. This rearrangement joins TRBV7-9 to TRBJ1-4; D unclear. V was cut by 2 bases and J by 5 bases, with 9 bases left in between. This CDR3 spans 14 amino acids. The germline V gene encodes CDR1 SEHNR and CDR2 FQNEAQ (reference sequence). The CDR3 here is CASSLNHRNEKLFF. DNA for the CDR3: TGTGCCAGCAGCTTAAATCACAGAAATGAAAAACTGTTTTTT.

The chain couples TRBV7-9 to TRBJ2-7; D is perhaps TRBD1 (6 bases). The CDR3 spans 14 residues. Germline V gene sequence: CDR1 SEHNR, CDR2 FQNEAQ (reference sequence). The V end lost 3 bases, the J end lost 3 bases, and 12 bases lay between the germline ends. Here the CDR3 reads CASSLSGVLYEQYF. The CDR3 DNA is TGTGCCAGCAGCTTGTCAGGGGTCCTCTACGAGCAGTACTTC.

The V call is TRBV28, the J call TRBJ1-1; perhaps TRBD1 as D (5 bases). Germline loops: CDR1 MDHEN, CDR2 SYDVKM. Trimming removed 5 bases at V and 0 bases at J, with 19 bases between. CDR3 length equals 17 residues. CDR3 sequence reads: CASSPPGSGAMNTEAFF. The DNA for the CDR3 is TGTGCCAGCAGTCCCCCCGGGAGTGGGGCGATGAACACTGAAGCTTTCTTT.

The chain links TRBV28 to TRBJ1-1; 8 nucleotides match TRBD1. Germline V gives CDR1 MDHEN, CDR2 SYDVKM. The V segment lost 11 bases and the J segment 1 base; nucleotides outside the gene matches: 3. There are 12 residues in the CDR3. The CDR3 loop reads CALGQANTEAFF. DNA of the CDR3: TGTGCCTTGGGACAGGCGAACACTGAAGCTTTCTTT.

This clone appeared a single time. The chain recombines TRBV6-1 with TRBJ1-3; 8 bases fit TRBD1. J gave up 4 bases and V 1 base, and 3 bases lay outside the gene matches. This CDR3 is built from 15 residues. Per the germline V gene, CDR1 is MNHNS and CDR2 is SASEGT. The CDR3 here is CASSEVGQAGNTIYF. The CDR3 coding sequence is TGTGCCAGCAGTGAAGTGGGACAGGCGGGAAACACCATATATTTT.

This chain joins TRBV30 and TRBJ1-2; the D gene is possibly TRBD1 (6 bases). This CDR3 has 14 amino acids. Germline V gene lookup returns CDR1 GTSNPN and CDR2 SVGIG (reference sequence). The V end was cut by 5 bases, the J end by 4 bases, with 17 bases between. The CDR3 reads CAWALLQGVYGYTF. For the CDR3, the DNA is TGTGCCTGGGCCCTTCTACAGGGAGTCTATGGCTACACCTTC. Combining the CDR3 with reference TRBV30 and TRBJ1-2 gives the whole variable domain SQTIHQWPATLVQPVGSPLSLECTVEGTSNPNLYWYRQAAGRGLQLLFYSVGIGQISSEVPQNLSASRPQDRQFILSSKKLLLSDSGFYLCAWALLQGVYGYTFGSGTRLTVV.

The chain carries TRBV9 and TRBJ1-1; weak D call: TRBD1 (5 bases). Germline lookup yields CDR1 SGDLS and CDR2 YYNGEE. This CDR3 comprises 13 residues. Between the trimmed V and J ends, which lost 2 bases and 3 bases, there was a span of 8 bases. The CDR3 DNA follows: TGTGCCAGCAGCGTGGGCAGGGACACTGAAGCTTTCTTT. Amino acids: CASSVGRDTEAFF.

This clone was observed a single time. V is TRBV7-8 and J is TRBJ1-1; D uncertain. CDR3 size: 13 residues. From germline, CDR1 is SGHVS and CDR2 FQNEAQ. The V gene lost 8 bases and the J gene lost 2 bases, with 12 bases spanning the gap. The CDR3 reads CASAPGTNTEAFF. The CDR3 region has the DNA TGTGCCAGCGCACCGGGAACAAACACTGAAGCTTTCTTT.

This clone was seen repeatedly, ten times or more. The chain employs TRBV13 and TRBJ2-1; possibly TRBD1 for D (5 bases). The ends were cut back, 3 bases at V and 3 bases at J, with 15 bases in the middle. Germline CDR1 is PRHDT and CDR2 is FYEKMQ (reference sequence). The CDR3 sequence is 16 residues long. CDR3 amino acids: CASSFPRGRDYNEQFF. The CDR3 region has the DNA TGTGCCAGCAGCTTTCCAAGGGGCAGGGACTACAATGAGCAGTTCTTC.

The chain recombines TRBV10-1 with TRBJ2-1, with 9 bases identical to TRBD2. CDR3 length equals 16 residues. Germline V gene data show CDR1 as WNHNN and CDR2 as SYGVQD (reference sequence). With 0 bases clipped from V and 5 bases from J, the junction kept 5 bases outside the gene matches. In nucleotides, the CDR3 is TGCGCCAGCAGTGAGTCGCGCGGGAGGGGGAACAATGAGCAGTTCTTC. The encoded protein is CASSESRGRGNNEQFF.

This rearrangement joins TRBV7-2 to TRBJ1-1; no clear D gene. V lost 2 bases and J lost 1, with 8 bases in between. This CDR3 region has 14 residues. In germline, CDR1 is SGHTA, CDR2 FQGNSA. As DNA, the CDR3 is TGTGCCAGCAGCTTAACACAAAGGAACACTGAAGCTTTCTTT. This translates into CASSLTQRNTEAFF.

The rearrangement uses TRBV24-1 and TRBJ1-1; no clear D. The V and J ends lost 5 bases and 2 bases respectively, with 11 bases between them. This CDR3 has 14 amino acids. Germline V gene sequence: CDR1 KGHDR, CDR2 SFDVKD. Here the CDR3 reads CATSGNERNTEAFF. The CDR3 DNA sequence: TGTGCCACCAGTGGTAACGAGAGAAACACTGAAGCTTTCTTT.

The chain combines TRBV15 with TRBJ2-7; 7 nucleotides align to TRBD1. Trimming removed 4 bases from V and 2 bases from J; junction bases left unmatched: 8. Germline CDR1 reads LNHNV; CDR2 reads YYDKDF (reference sequence). This CDR3 spans 15 amino acids. The CDR3, as DNA: TGTGCCACCAGCACCCTACAGGGGATCACCTACGAGCAGTACTTC. Translated, it gives CATSTLQGITYEQYF.

The V and J genes are TRBV20-1 and TRBJ2-1; D is unclear. CDR1 is DFQATT and CDR2 is SNEGSKA in the germline V gene (reference sequence). Between the trimmed V and J ends, which lost 0 bases and 10 bases, there was a span of 7 bases. The CDR3 runs to 11 residues. The CDR3 reads CSARDAREQFF. The CDR3, as DNA: TGCAGTGCTAGAGATGCGAGGGAGCAGTTCTTC.

V usage is TRBV2 and J usage is TRBJ1-5; 8 bases are shared with TRBD1. The CDR3 covers 15 residues. The V gene's germline CDR1 is SNHLY and CDR2 FYNNEI. The V gene end was trimmed by 6 bases and the J gene end by 4 bases; junction bases not matched to a gene: 8. For the CDR3, the DNA is TGTGCCAGCAGGGCGACAGGGGTGGGTAATCAGCCCCAGCATTTT. Protein: CASRATGVGNQPQHF.

The rearrangement uses TRBV10-1 and TRBJ2-2, with 10 bases aligning to TRBD1. CDR3 size: 16 residues. Germline-derived CDR1 and CDR2 are WNHNN and SYGVQD (reference sequence). Germline trimming cut 6 bases from V and 7 bases from J; bases unmatched to any gene: 11. The DNA for the CDR3 is TGCGCCAGCAGCGACAGGGGGCGACGAAAAAACGGGGAGCTGTTTTTT. Protein: CASSDRGRRKNGELFF.

The rearrangement uses TRBV9 and TRBJ1-6; D is unresolved. V gave up 4 bases and J gave up 10 bases, with 15 bases separating them. Germline loops: CDR1 SGDLS, CDR2 YYNGEE. The CDR3 length is 14 residues. The CDR3 here is CASSPPGKRSPLHF. Written as DNA, the CDR3 is TGTGCCAGCAGCCCCCCGGGAAAGAGGTCACCCCTCCACTTT. Combining the CDR3 with reference TRBV9 and TRBJ1-6 gives the whole variable domain DSGVTQTPKHLITATGQRVTLRCSPRSGDLSVYWYQQSLDQGLQFLIQYYNGEERAKGNILERFSAQQFPDLHSELNLSSLELGDSALYFCASSPPGKRSPLHFGNGTRLTVT.

This chain links TRBV27 with TRBJ1-6; the D gene is possibly TRBD1 (6 bases). This CDR3 is 15 amino acids long. Germline CDR1 and CDR2: MNHEY and SMNVEV (reference sequence). Trimming took 5 bases from V and 7 from J, leaving 15 bases between them. CDR3 nucleotide sequence: TGTGCCAGCAGTCCCAGGACAGCTGGGAATTCACCCCTCCACTTT. Residues: CASSPRTAGNSPLHF.

CDR3 sequence (DNA): TGCGCCAGCAGCCAGTACGGGACAGGGCCGGCTAGCTACACCTTC. Protein sequence: CASSQYGTGPASYTF. The rearrangement uses TRBV4-3 and TRBJ1-2; 9 bases agree with TRBD1. Losses at the gene ends were 3 bases for V and 9 bases for J; bases not matched to a gene: 11. This CDR3 has 15 residues. The germline V gene has CDR1 LGHNA and CDR2 YSLEER.

This chain joins TRBV14 and TRBJ2-1; D is uncertain. This CDR3 is built from 18 residues. Trimming shortened V by 1 base and J by 2 bases, and 18 bases separated the two germline ends. Germline CDR1 and CDR2: SGHDN and FVKESK. CDR3 DNA: TGTGCCAGCAGCCAAGGGCCCCTGGCGGATCCGACCTACAATGAGCAGTTCTTC. It is translated as CASSQGPLADPTYNEQFF.

V usage is TRBV9 and J usage is TRBJ1-1; tentatively, D is TRBD1 (5 bases). The length of the CDR3 is 16 residues. Per germline, CDR1 SGDLS and CDR2 YYNGEE. V was pared by 0 bases and J by 1 base, with 13 bases between. Here the CDR3 reads CASSVASGASNTEAFF. The DNA for the CDR3 is TGTGCCAGCAGCGTAGCTAGTGGGGCTTCGAACACTGAAGCTTTCTTT.

The genes are TRBV19 and TRBJ1-1; D call uncertain. V shed 2 bases and J shed 3 bases, with 13 bases lying between them. The CDR3 runs to 15 residues. The germline gives CDR1 LNHDA, CDR2 SQIVND (reference sequence). The CDR3 DNA reads TGTGCCAGTAGTATATATCGGCCGGACTACACTGAAGCTTTCTTT. This codes for CASSIYRPDYTEAFF.